One sample yielded the 32 T cell receptor beta chains listed below, sequenced in a study of blood T cell repertoires in COVID-19. Repertoires were generated with immunoSEQ multiplex PCR, while TCRdb's copy carries only in-frame clones and drops some. The table records about 77,000 clones, less than 75% of them present only once. Sequencing used peripheral blood. The receptors stem from a man between 60 and 70 years old with acute or convalescent COVID-19.

In this sample, this clone turned up a few times. V gene TRBV5-4 combines with J gene TRBJ2-2; maybe TRBD2 (6 bases). Germline CDR1 reads SGHNT; CDR2 reads YYREEE (reference sequence). Trimming took 4 bases from V and 7 from J, leaving 17 bases between them. The CDR3 covers 15 residues. CDR3 sequence (DNA): TGTGCCAGCAGCCCTGGGGGGACGCATCTCGGGGAGCTGTTTTTT. Its protein is CASSPGGTHLGELFF. The variable domain in full, with the rest retrieved from reference TRBV5-4 and TRBJ2-2, is ETGVTQSPTHLIKTRGQQVTLRCSSQSGHNTVSWYQQALGQGPQFIFQYYREEENGRGNFPPRFSGLQFPNYSSELNVNALELDDSALYLCASSPGGTHLGELFFGEGSRLTVL.

Details on this clone: Other DNA sequences in this specimen translate into the identical CDR3. The chain has TRBV2 and TRBJ2-5; 7 bases map to TRBD1. V lost 5 bases and J lost 5; bases outside the gene matches: 5. CDR1 SNHLY and CDR2 FYNNEI come from the germline V gene. The CDR3 has 13 residues. The CDR3 DNA sequence: TGTGCCAGCAGTCCGGACAGGCGGGAGACCCAGTACTTC. Its translation is CASSPDRRETQYF.

This chain links TRBV7-7 with TRBJ2-3, with D perhaps matching TRBD2 (6 bases). The germline CDR1 and CDR2 sequences are SSHAT and FNYEAQ (reference sequence). V was shortened by 3 bases and J by 2 bases, with 15 bases between the two germline ends. The CDR3 is 16 residues long. The CDR3 protein is CASSFNRAGLTDTQYF. CDR3 in DNA: TGTGCCAGCAGCTTTAACCGAGCGGGCCTCACAGATACGCAGTATTTT.

This sequence joins TRBV10-3 and TRBJ1-4; TRBD1 is a possible D gene (5 bases). V dropped 6 bases and J dropped 4 bases, with 9 bases sitting between them. The CDR3 length is 13 residues. CDR1 is ENHRY, CDR2 SYGVKD, per germline. DNA for the CDR3: TGTGCCATCAGGACAGATATTAATGAAAAACTGTTTTTT. Its protein product is CAIRTDINEKLFF.

The chain combines TRBV6-1 with TRBJ2-7; D unclear. The CDR3 contains 14 residues. Between the trimmed V and J ends, which lost 2 bases and 4 bases, there was a span of 12 bases. The germline gives CDR1 MNHNS, CDR2 SASEGT. CDR3 nucleotides: TGTGCCAGCAGTGAACTCGCGAATTTTTACGAGCAGTACGTC. As protein: CASSELANFYEQYV.

The genes are TRBV19 and TRBJ2-5; D not resolved. The length of the CDR3 is 11 residues. Germline CDR1 LNHDA, CDR2 SQIVND (reference sequence). The V end lost 4 bases, the J end lost 5 bases, and 5 bases lay between the germline ends. The CDR3 nucleotides read TGTGCCAGTAGTACCTCGGAGACCCAGTACTTC. This gives the protein CASSTSETQYF.

V is TRBV21-1 and J is TRBJ1-1. TRBV21-1 is assigned pseudogene status. This CDR3 region has 15 residues. In nucleotides, the CDR3 is TGTGCCAGCAGCAAAGAGCGGCCAGACAACACTGAAGCTTTCTTT. Translation: CASSKERPDNTEAFF.

This chain joins TRBV7-6 and TRBJ2-2; TRBD1 matches at 8 bases. The CDR3 covers 14 residues. Germline V gene data show CDR1 as SGHVS and CDR2 as FNYEAQ. V shed 5 bases, J shed 4 bases, and the junction held 3 bases outside the gene matches. The CDR3 DNA reads TGTGCCAGCAGCGTCCAGGGGGCCACCGGGGAGCTGTTTTTT. Translated: CASSVQGATGELFF.

The chain recombines TRBV24-1 with TRBJ2-7; 9 positions agree with TRBD1. The germline CDR1 and CDR2 sequences are KGHDR and SFDVKD. V was clipped by 4 bases and J by 3 bases; unmatched bases: 6. The CDR3 is 15 residues long. The CDR3 region has the DNA TGTGCCACCAGTGACTCGACAGGGGGGCTCTACGAGCAGTACTTC. It is translated as CATSDSTGGLYEQYF.

V usage is TRBV5-1 and J usage is TRBJ2-1; 9 nucleotides line up with TRBD1. Germline CDR1 reads SGHRS; CDR2 reads YFSETQ. This CDR3 is built from 15 residues. V shed 1 base and J 8 bases; nucleotides not matched to a gene: 7. CDR3 DNA: TGCGCCAGCAGCTTGCGGGGACAGGGTCGCGATGAGCAGTTCTTC. This sequence encodes CASSLRGQGRDEQFF.

The rearrangement joins TRBV11-1 to TRBJ2-1; 11 bases map to TRBD2. This CDR3 region has 15 residues. Germline values: CDR1 SGHAT, CDR2 FQDESV (reference sequence). V lost 1 base, J lost 8 bases, and 4 bases stayed unmatched. The DNA of the CDR3 is TGTGCCAGCAGCTTAGGACTAGCGGGAATGTATGAGCAGTTCTTC. Its protein is CASSLGLAGMYEQFF.

A note on this clone: Other nucleotide sequences from this sample produce the same CDR3. V is TRBV11-3 and J is TRBJ2-2; D gene ambiguous. The CDR3 consists of 14 residues. V lost 1 base, J lost 0 bases, and 3 bases lay in between. Germline values: CDR1 SGHNT, CDR2 YENEEA. The CDR3 bases are TGTGCCAGCAGCTTAGTAGCGAACACCGGGGAGCTGTTTTTT. It yields the protein CASSLVANTGELFF. The whole variable domain, remainder taken from reference TRBV11-3 and TRBJ2-2, is EAGVVQSPRYKIIEKKQPVAFWCNPISGHNTLYWYLQNLGQGPELLIRYENEEAVDDSQLPKDRFSAERLKGVDSTLKIQPAELGDSAVYLCASSLVANTGELFFGEGSRLTVL.

The chain has TRBV30 and TRBJ2-7; 9 bases align to TRBD1. The CDR3 totals 14 residues. J gave up 2 bases and V 0 bases, and 2 bases lay outside the gene matches. Looked up from germline, CDR1 is GTSNPN and CDR2 is SVGIG (reference sequence). CDR3 protein: CAWSVRTGAYEQYF. DNA of the CDR3: TGTGCCTGGAGTGTACGGACAGGGGCCTACGAGCAGTACTTC.

This clone was detected many times. The chain recombines TRBV6-5 with TRBJ2-3; 8 bases fit TRBD2. The trim removed 7 bases at V and 0 bases at J, leaving 3 bases unmatched. The CDR3 is 14 residues long. Germline loops: CDR1 MNHEY, CDR2 SVGAGI. The CDR3 coding sequence is TGTGCCAGCATGAAGCGGGAGAGCACAGATACGCAGTATTTT. Translated: CASMKRESTDTQYF.

The rearrangement links TRBV18 to TRBJ1-2; a possible D gene is TRBD1 (6 bases). The CDR3 covers 14 residues. The V gene lost 6 bases and the J gene lost 5 bases, with 16 bases spanning the gap. The germline gives CDR1 KGHSH, CDR2 LQKENI. Here the CDR3 reads CASSPLQGGYGYTF. The CDR3 DNA reads TGTGCCAGCTCCCCCCTACAGGGTGGGTATGGCTACACCTTC.

The sample holds a few counts of this clone. The rearrangement joins TRBV5-1 to TRBJ2-7, with 7 nucleotides matching TRBD1. CDR3 length: 14 residues. Trimming took 4 bases from V and 4 from J; bases not matched to a gene: 8. CDR1 is SGHRS and CDR2 is YFSETQ in the germline V gene. The DNA for the CDR3 is TGCGCCAGCAGCCCTCAGGGGGATTCATACGAGCAGTACTTC. Amino acid sequence: CASSPQGDSYEQYF.

Here the CDR3 DNA reads TGTGCCAGTAGTATTGGGCAGGGGATGGGCGGGACCCAGTACTTC. Translated: CASSIGQGMGGTQYF. The chain has TRBV19 and TRBJ2-5; tentative D call: TRBD1 (6 bases). Trimming shortened V by 3 bases and J by 7 bases, and 18 bases separated the two germline ends. CDR1 is LNHDA and CDR2 is SQIVND in the germline V gene (reference sequence). The CDR3 is 15 amino acids.

V and J are TRBV19 and TRBJ2-2; D call uncertain. The CDR3 totals 14 residues. Per germline, CDR1 LNHDA and CDR2 SQIVND (reference sequence). Trimming left V 1 base short and J 4 bases short, with 7 bases between. The CDR3, as DNA: TGTGCCAGTAGTATAGCAGTGCTCACCGGGGAGCTGTTTTTT. Translation gives CASSIAVLTGELFF.

The chain combines TRBV4-2 with TRBJ2-5; TRBD2 matches at 16 bases. The CDR3 loop spans 17 amino acids. Trimming cost V 4 bases and J 2 bases; bases outside gene matches: 4. Germline V gene sequence: CDR1 LGHNA, CDR2 YNFKEQ. CDR3 sequence reads: CASSPGTSGGVQETQYF. The CDR3, as DNA: TGTGCCAGCAGCCCGGGGACTAGCGGGGGGGTTCAAGAGACCCAGTACTTC.

This clone was counted many times. The V and J genes are TRBV30 and TRBJ1-6; D ambiguous. The ends were cut back, 3 bases at V and 7 bases at J, with 10 bases in the middle. The germline V gene has CDR1 GTSNPN and CDR2 SVGIG (reference sequence). The CDR3 loop spans 13 amino acids. The CDR3 coding sequence is TGTGCCTGGAGAGAAATGGCCAATTCACCCCTCCACTTT. It yields the protein CAWREMANSPLHF.

The chain combines TRBV9 with TRBJ2-1, with 10 nucleotides matching TRBD2. The CDR3 covers 18 residues. The J segment lost 7 bases and the V segment lost 3 bases, leaving 16 bases of the junction unmatched. In germline, CDR1 is SGDLS, CDR2 YYNGEE. CDR3 sequence: CASSARGALAGGGNEQFF. In DNA form, the CDR3 reads TGTGCCAGCAGCGCCCGCGGGGCTTTAGCGGGGGGTGGTAATGAGCAGTTCTTC.

V gene TRBV4-1 combines with J gene TRBJ2-3; D may be TRBD2 (6 bases). The CDR3 spans 15 residues. CDR1 is MGHRA, CDR2 YSYEKL, per germline. The V end lost 0 bases, the J end lost 4 bases, and 11 bases lay between the germline ends. The DNA for the CDR3 is TGCGCCAGCAGCCAAGAGGGGGGAGGAGCAGATACGCAGTATTTT. Its translation is CASSQEGGGADTQYF.

This rearrangement joins TRBV4-1 to TRBJ1-1; D is unresolved. Germline values: CDR1 MGHRA, CDR2 YSYEKL. The CDR3 has 15 residues. With 2 bases removed from V and 9 bases from J, the gap between germline ends came to 19 bases. DNA for the CDR3: TGCGCCAGCAGCCAACTATTTACGGACTCGGGGAAAGCTTTCTTT. Amino acids: CASSQLFTDSGKAFF.

With regard to this clone: The sample carries other DNA sequences with the same CDR3. The CDR3 is CASSEGRTYEQYF. The DNA for the CDR3 is TGTGCCAGCAGTGAAGGGCGGACCTACGAGCAGTACTTC. The chain joins TRBV6-1 to TRBJ2-7; D is unresolved. Trimming stripped 1 base from V and 2 bases from J, with 6 bases between. The CDR3 spans 13 residues. CDR1 and CDR2 (germline): MNHNS, SASEGT.

This clone has ten or more counts. The chain joins TRBV2 to TRBJ2-7; D remains ambiguous. The V and J ends lost 8 bases and 3 bases respectively, with 14 bases between them. Germline CDR1 SNHLY, CDR2 FYNNEI. CDR3 size: 13 residues. In nucleotides, the CDR3 is TGTGCCAGCCAATCTACCGTCTACTACGAGCAGTACGTC. It is translated as CASQSTVYYEQYV.

The V gene is TRBV7-9, the J gene TRBJ2-2; 11 nucleotides match TRBD2. This CDR3 has 16 amino acids. Trimming took 5 bases from V and 7 from J; bases not matched to a gene: 9. Germline V gives CDR1 SEHNR, CDR2 FQNEAQ (reference sequence). In DNA, the CDR3 is TGTGCCAGCAGCGCACGACTAGCGGGGACCATCGGGGAGCTGTTTTTT. Amino acids: CASSARLAGTIGELFF.

The V gene is TRBV30, the J gene TRBJ2-7; possibly TRBD2 for D (6 bases). The V and J ends lost 1 base and 2 bases respectively, with 9 bases between them. This CDR3 spans 13 amino acids. Germline V gene lookup returns CDR1 GTSNPN and CDR2 SVGIG (reference sequence). CDR3 amino acids: CAWSAGRTYEQYF. The CDR3 nucleotides are TGTGCCTGGAGTGCCGGGAGAACCTACGAGCAGTACTTC.

V is TRBV7-3 and J is TRBJ2-3, with 7 nucleotides matching TRBD2. The CDR3 extends over 14 amino acids. With 2 bases clipped from V and 4 bases from J, the junction kept 3 bases outside the gene matches. Germline values: CDR1 SGHTA, CDR2 FQGTGA. CDR3 in amino acids: CASSLSGGPDTQYF. DNA of the CDR3: TGTGCCAGCAGCTTATCGGGGGGTCCAGATACGCAGTATTTT.

The chain couples TRBV19 to TRBJ2-2; possibly TRBD1 for D (6 bases). Germline lookup yields CDR1 LNHDA and CDR2 SQIVND (reference sequence). The CDR3 loop spans 12 amino acids. Between the trimmed V and J ends, which lost 7 bases and 5 bases, there was a span of 8 bases. The CDR3 protein is CASTQGTGELFF. The CDR3 DNA follows: TGTGCCAGTACTCAGGGGACCGGGGAGCTGTTTTTT. Using reference TRBV19 and TRBJ2-2 for the parts outside the CDR3, the full variable domain is DGGITQSPKYLFRKEGQNVTLSCEQNLNHDAMYWYRQDPGQGLRLIYYSQIVNDFQKGDIAEGYSVSREKKESFPLTVTSAQKNPTAFYLCASTQGTGELFFGEGSRLTVL.

This clone was seen more than once but under ten times. V is TRBV4-2 and J is TRBJ1-2; TRBD1 agrees at 8 bases. Germline V lookup: CDR1 LGHNA, CDR2 YNFKEQ. The V segment lost 1 base and the J segment 8 bases; nucleotides outside the gene matches: 12. This CDR3 contains 16 residues. The CDR3 reads CASSQVPDRASLGYTF. In DNA, the CDR3 is TGTGCCAGCAGCCAAGTCCCGGACAGGGCCAGTCTCGGCTACACCTTC.

This clone showed up just once. The chain employs TRBV5-4 and TRBJ1-2, with D uncertain. Germline values: CDR1 SGHNT, CDR2 YYREEE (reference sequence). V shed 2 bases and J shed 0 bases, with 11 bases lying between them. This CDR3 is 15 amino acids long. CDR3 protein: CASSFVQRPNYGYTF. The CDR3 region has the DNA TGTGCCAGCAGCTTCGTACAGAGACCTAACTATGGCTACACCTTC.

This clone has just a few counts. This chain uses TRBV5-1 with TRBJ1-3; D possibly corresponds to TRBD1 (5 bases). There are 15 residues in the CDR3. V shed 1 base and J shed 1 base, with 9 bases lying between them. Germline V gene sequence: CDR1 SGHRS, CDR2 YFSETQ. CDR3 coding DNA: TGCGCCAGCAGCTTGTACGGGGGGTCTGGAAACACCATATATTTT. It codes for CASSLYGGSGNTIYF.